This T cell receptor (beta chain) was captured by sequencing in a study of T cells after yellow fever vaccination. About the study: The SMART-Seq v4 Ultra Low Input method served to prepare the low-cell-number fractions.

One entry per CDR3 protein results from TCRdb running MiXCR on the 5' RACE reads. The repertoire holds hundreds of thousands of distinct CDR3 sequences, more than 5.5% seen once, with approximately 15% in the top ten. Trimming took off 6 bases at V and 0 bases at J, with 21 bases between the two ends. The CDR3 runs to 18 residues. CDR1 and CDR2 from the germline V gene are MDHEN and SYDVKM. Study-wide points: High-abundance clonotypes from the bulk population could contaminate FACS-sorted repertoires. Most primary-vaccination clones reappeared after the booster (approximately 95% CD4, 88% CD8).

A word on this clonotype: Its specificity is unknown.

The sequenced sample was PBMCs, obtained 5 days after the yellow fever booster vaccination. The chain recombines TRBV28 with TRBJ2-4, with D tentatively TRBD1 (5 bases). The TCR was taken from a man aged 25-40 years who received the YFV17D yellow fever vaccine. CDR3 loop: CASSLGPAGILAKNIQYF. The CDR3 coding sequence is TGTGCCAGCAGCCTGGGGCCAGCCGGTATTCTAGCCAAAAACATTCAGTACTTC. The entire variable domain, with the rest obtained from reference TRBV28 and TRBJ2-4, is as follows: DVKVTQSSRYLVKRTGEKVFLECVQDMDHENMFWYRQDPGLGLRLIYFSYDVKMKEKGDIPEGYSVSREKKERFSLILESASTNQTSMYLCASSLGPAGILAKNIQYFGAGTRLSVL.